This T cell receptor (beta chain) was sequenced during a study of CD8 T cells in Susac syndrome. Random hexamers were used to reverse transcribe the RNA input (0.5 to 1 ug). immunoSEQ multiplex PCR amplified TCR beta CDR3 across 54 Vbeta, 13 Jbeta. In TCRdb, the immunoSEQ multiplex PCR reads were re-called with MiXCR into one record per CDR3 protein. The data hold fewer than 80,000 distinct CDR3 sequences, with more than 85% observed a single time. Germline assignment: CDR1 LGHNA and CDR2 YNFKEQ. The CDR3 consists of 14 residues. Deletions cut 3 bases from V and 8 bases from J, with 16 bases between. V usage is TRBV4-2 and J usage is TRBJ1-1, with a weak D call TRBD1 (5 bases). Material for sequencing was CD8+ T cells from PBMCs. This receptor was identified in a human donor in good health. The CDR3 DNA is TGTGCCAGCAGCCAGGAGGCGGGGCCTGAGGAAGCTTTCTTT. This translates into CASSQEAGPEEAFF.